One and the same sample provided the 15 T cell receptor beta chains below, sequenced in a study of metastatic and nonmetastatic thyroid tumors. Each patient came to thyroid surgery without any prior treatment (of any kind). TCRdb re-analyzed the PCR reads through MiXCR. The sample includes under 20,000 clones, 30% to 35% of them seen just once. Sample: tumor tissue. The receptors come from a female donor with papillary thyroid cancer or a benign thyroid nodule (not recorded which). Some clones in this sample may be carry-over from other donors' samples.

This clone showed up many times. V usage is TRBV12-3 or TRBV12-4 and J usage is TRBJ1-1; D unclear. The length of the CDR3 is 13 residues. V was trimmed by 3 bases and J by 1 base, leaving 6 bases between them. This chain's CDR3 is CASSFAANTEAFF. In nucleotides, the CDR3 is TGTGCCAGCAGTTTCGCCGCGAACACTGAAGCTTTCTTT.

The rearrangement joins TRBV5-1 to TRBJ2-5; D may be TRBD1 (7 bases). With 9 bases removed from V and 5 bases from J, the gap between germline ends came to 20 bases. This CDR3 is 14 amino acids long. Germline loops: CDR1 SGHRS, CDR2 YFSETQ. The CDR3 DNA is TGCGCCACCTCTGACGGACCAGGGGGGGAGACCCAGTACTTC. Protein product: CATSDGPGGETQYF.

V gene TRBV5-1 combines with J gene TRBJ2-5; D might be TRBD1 or TRBD2, each matching 7 bases. V lost 4 bases to trimming and J lost 5 bases, with 18 bases between them. The CDR3 length is 15 residues. The germline V gene has CDR1 SGHRS and CDR2 YFSETQ. CDR3 sequence reads: CASSPGEGAFETQYF. CDR3 nucleotide sequence: TGCGCCAGCAGCCCCGGGGAGGGGGCTTTCGAGACCCAGTACTTC.

This clone has at least ten counts. The V and J genes are TRBV2 and TRBJ2-3, with 9 bases that match TRBD2. Germline lookup yields CDR1 SNHLY and CDR2 FYNNEI. This CDR3 contains 16 residues. V shed 4 bases, J shed 5 bases, and the junction held 10 bases outside the gene matches. As DNA, the CDR3 is TGTGCCAGCAGTGTAGGGACTAGCCCACAGGGAGATACGCAGTATTTT. This encodes CASSVGTSPQGDTQYF.

The chain combines TRBV19 with TRBJ1-2; D might be TRBD1 (6 bases). V shed 0 bases and J shed 6 bases, with 11 bases lying between them. This CDR3 contains 14 residues. Germline lookup yields CDR1 LNHDA and CDR2 SQIVND (reference sequence). The CDR3 reads CASSIDLQGNGYTF. For the CDR3, the DNA is TGTGCCAGTAGTATAGATCTACAGGGAAATGGCTACACCTTC.

This clone was seen only a few times. The chain couples TRBV27 to TRBJ1-5; D is ambiguous. Germline CDR1 reads MNHEY; CDR2 reads SMNVEV (reference sequence). The CDR3 runs to 18 residues. The germline V and J ends were trimmed by 5 bases and 0 bases, with 20 bases remaining between them. This chain's CDR3 is CASSPITLARNSNQPQHF. The CDR3 bases are TGTGCCAGCAGTCCGATTACCCTAGCCAGAAATAGCAATCAGCCCCAGCATTTT.

The V and J genes are TRBV15 and TRBJ1-5, with TRBD1 identical over 7 bases. V lost 8 bases, J lost 1 base, and 14 bases stayed unmatched. Germline V lookup: CDR1 LNHNV, CDR2 YYDKDF (reference sequence). This CDR3 spans 17 amino acids. The CDR3 nucleotides read TGTGCCACCCATAAGACAGGGTGGCGTGGGAGCAATCAGCCCCAGCATTTT. This encodes CATHKTGWRGSNQPQHF.

This clone qualifies as medium-sized. The chain has TRBV9 and TRBJ1-2, with 8 positions matching TRBD1. Germline CDR1 SGDLS, CDR2 YYNGEE. V shed 4 bases and J 3 bases; nucleotides not matched to a gene: 11. This CDR3 contains 16 residues. In DNA, the CDR3 is TGTGCCAGCAGCCAGATCAGGGACAGGCGAGACTATGGCTACACCTTC. Protein product: CASSQIRDRRDYGYTF.

This clone is deemed medium-sized. The chain carries TRBV20-1 and TRBJ2-5; 10 bases line up with TRBD2. This CDR3 spans 15 amino acids. Germline CDR1 DFQATT, CDR2 SNEGSKA (reference sequence). After removal of 3 bases from V and 5 bases from J, the junction contained 9 bases not matched to a gene. CDR3 sequence: CSASPAGGPWETQYF. CDR3 nucleotides: TGCAGTGCTAGTCCAGCGGGAGGGCCTTGGGAGACCCAGTACTTC.

This clone occurred a few times. The V and J genes are TRBV19 and TRBJ2-7; TRBD1 matches at 9 bases. This CDR3 region has 15 residues. Germline lookup yields CDR1 LNHDA and CDR2 SQIVND (reference sequence). Trimming took 7 bases from V and 1 from J; bases not matched to a gene: 8. The CDR3 region has the DNA TGTGCCAGTACTGAGACAGGGGGATCTTCCTACGAGCAGTACTTC. This sequence encodes CASTETGGSSYEQYF.

The sample holds a few counts of this clone. The genes are TRBV29-1 and TRBJ1-2; unclear D gene. The V end lost 5 bases, the J end lost 4 bases, and 11 bases lay between the germline ends. The germline gives CDR1 SQVTM, CDR2 ANQGSEA. The CDR3 consists of 12 residues. The CDR3 DNA sequence: TGCAGCGTTTCCGACGGACTCTATGGCTACACCTTC. It specifies CSVSDGLYGYTF.

The chain links TRBV27 to TRBJ1-1; 9 positions agree with TRBD1. Unmatched junction bases numbered 5, after V lost 5 bases and J lost 4 bases. This CDR3 comprises 14 residues. From germline, CDR1 is MNHEY and CDR2 SMNVEV (reference sequence). In DNA, the CDR3 is TGTGCCAGCAGTCTACAGGGGGCGGGCACTGAAGCTTTCTTT. It yields the protein CASSLQGAGTEAFF.

The V gene is TRBV19, the J gene TRBJ2-5; D uncertain. The CDR3 is 11 residues long. In germline, CDR1 is LNHDA, CDR2 SQIVND (reference sequence). V dropped 1 base and J dropped 7 bases, with 4 bases sitting between them. The chain's CDR3 is CASSIGATQYF. CDR3 nucleotide sequence: TGTGCCAGTAGTATAGGTGCGACCCAGTACTTC. The full variable domain, in which reference TRBV19 and TRBJ2-5 provide the parts outside the CDR3, is DGGITQSPKYLFRKEGQNVTLSCEQNLNHDAMYWYRQDPGQGLRLIYYSQIVNDFQKGDIAEGYSVSREKKESFPLTVTSAQKNPTAFYLCASSIGATQYFGPGTRLLVL.

This chain joins TRBV11-2 and TRBJ2-2; D ambiguous. The germline V gene encodes CDR1 SGHAT and CDR2 FQNNGV. V was pared by 2 bases and J by 7 bases, with 20 bases between. The CDR3 loop spans 17 amino acids. The CDR3 bases are TGTGCCAGCAGCTTACCCCCGTCACAGCTGAGAGGCGGGGAGCTGTTTTTT. It codes for CASSLPPSQLRGGELFF.

The chain carries TRBV5-1 and TRBJ1-2; tentative D call: TRBD1 (5 bases). The germline gives CDR1 SGHRS, CDR2 YFSETQ. This CDR3 has 15 amino acids. V dropped 0 bases and J dropped 4 bases, with 13 bases sitting between them. The CDR3 loop reads CASSLDRPLGYGYTF. As DNA, the CDR3 is TGCGCCAGCAGCTTGGACAGGCCCTTAGGCTATGGCTACACCTTC.